These T cell receptor beta chains were read from a single sample in a study of CD8 T cells in ankylosing spondylitis. MiXCR, run by TCRdb on the 5' RACE reads, gives a single entry per CDR3 protein. The sample includes about 260,000 distinct CDR3 sequences, 20% of them seen just once. The sample comprised blood, either unsorted or a sorted T cell fraction (not recorded which). The receptors stem from a male donor with ankylosing spondylitis or in good health (not recorded which). Both conserved end residues are part of each CDR3. Fields, in order: CDR3 length, V gene, clone size, D gene, J gene, CDR3 DNA, CDR3 protein. A D gene is named only where the DNA matches it firmly. The size entry is marked missing in some rows and otherwise reads once, few, many or a size class.

cdr3_length: 11
v_call: TRBV15
clone_size: NA
d_call: NA
j_call: TRBJ2-1
cdr3_nt: TGTGCCACCAGCAGCTACAATGAGCAGTTCTTC
cdr3_aa: CATSSYNEQFF

cdr3_length: 19
v_call: TRBV20-1
clone_size: NA
d_call: TRBD2
j_call: TRBJ2-1
cdr3_nt: TGCAGTGCTAGAGATCCCCGGGGTAGCGGGGGGGTCTCCTACAATGAGCAGTTCTTC
cdr3_aa: CSARDPRGSGGVSYNEQFF

cdr3_length: 13
v_call: TRBV20-1
clone_size: NA
d_call: TRBD2
j_call: TRBJ2-1
cdr3_nt: TGCAGTGCTTCGGGACTAGTCCCCAATGAGCAGTTCTTC
cdr3_aa: CSASGLVPNEQFF

cdr3_length: 15
v_call: TRBV7-2
clone_size: NA
d_call: TRBD2
j_call: TRBJ2-1
cdr3_nt: TGTGCCAGCAGCTTAGATTCTAGCGGGAACAATGAGCAGTTCTTC
cdr3_aa: CASSLDSSGNNEQFF

cdr3_length: 14
v_call: TRBV12-3/TRBV12-4
clone_size: few
d_call: NA
j_call: TRBJ2-3
cdr3_nt: TGTGCCAGCAGTTTCGCCACTAGCACAGATACGCAGTATTTT
cdr3_aa: CASSFATSTDTQYF

cdr3_length: 14
v_call: TRBV5-1
clone_size: NA
d_call: TRBD1
j_call: TRBJ2-1
cdr3_nt: TGCGCCAGCAGCAACCCGGGACAGGGATCTGAGCAGTTCTTC
cdr3_aa: CASSNPGQGSEQFF

cdr3_length: 13
v_call: TRBV7-7
clone_size: many
d_call: NA
j_call: TRBJ2-5
cdr3_nt: TGTGCCAGCAGCCCTCATAGCCAAGAGACCCAGTACTTC
cdr3_aa: CASSPHSQETQYF

cdr3_length: 16
v_call: TRBV7-6
clone_size: NA
d_call: TRBD1
j_call: TRBJ2-2
cdr3_nt: TGTGCCAGCAGCCCCCGACAGGGTTCGGACACCGGGGAGCTGTTTTTT
cdr3_aa: CASSPRQGSDTGELFF

cdr3_length: 15
v_call: TRBV7-9
clone_size: NA
d_call: NA
j_call: TRBJ1-4
cdr3_nt: TGTGCCAGCAGCCCCGACCGAGGGGCTAATGAAAAACTGTTTTTT
cdr3_aa: CASSPDRGANEKLFF

cdr3_length: 14
v_call: TRBV6-1
clone_size: few
d_call: TRBD1
j_call: TRBJ1-6
cdr3_nt: TGTGCCAGCAGTGAAGACAGGGGGCGGTCACCCCTCCACTTT
cdr3_aa: CASSEDRGRSPLHF

cdr3_length: 16
v_call: TRBV28
clone_size: NA
d_call: NA
j_call: TRBJ1-4
cdr3_nt: TGTGCCAGCAGCTTGGCGGGGGGCGGGCCCAATGAAAAACTGTTTTTT
cdr3_aa: CASSLAGGGPNEKLFF

cdr3_length: 16
v_call: TRBV11-2
clone_size: many
d_call: NA
j_call: TRBJ1-1
cdr3_nt: TGTGCCAGCAGCTCCGTTGCGCGGGGTAGGGACACTGAAGCTTTCTTT
cdr3_aa: CASSSVARGRDTEAFF

cdr3_length: 13
v_call: TRBV29-1
clone_size: NA
d_call: NA
j_call: TRBJ2-3
cdr3_nt: TGCAGCGTTAGAACCCGGGGCACAGATACGCAGTATTTT
cdr3_aa: CSVRTRGTDTQYF

cdr3_length: 15
v_call: TRBV7-3
clone_size: NA
d_call: NA
j_call: TRBJ2-1
cdr3_nt: TGTGCCAGCAGCCATAGACAGGGAGGGGGTGATGAGCAGTTCTTC
cdr3_aa: CASSHRQGGGDEQFF

cdr3_length: 13
v_call: TRBV18
clone_size: NA
d_call: NA
j_call: TRBJ1-6
cdr3_nt: TGTGCCAGCTCACCCGACAGGAATTCACCCCTCCACTTT
cdr3_aa: CASSPDRNSPLHF

cdr3_length: 14
v_call: TRBV12-3/TRBV12-4
clone_size: NA
d_call: NA
j_call: TRBJ2-2
cdr3_nt: TGTGCCAGCAGTTTAGGCGCAGGGACCGGGGAGCTGTTTTTT
cdr3_aa: CASSLGAGTGELFF

cdr3_length: 16
v_call: TRBV6-1
clone_size: NA
d_call: NA
j_call: TRBJ2-1
cdr3_nt: TGTGCCAGCAGCGAACGGGACCGCGGCTCCTACAATGAGCAGTTCTTC
cdr3_aa: CASSERDRGSYNEQFF

cdr3_length: 18
v_call: TRBV19
clone_size: NA
d_call: TRBD2
j_call: TRBJ2-5
cdr3_nt: TGTGCCAGTAGTATCCGACTAGCGGGAGGTCCACCTCAAGAGACCCAGTACTTC
cdr3_aa: CASSIRLAGGPPQETQYF

cdr3_length: 13
v_call: TRBV7-3
clone_size: few
d_call: NA
j_call: TRBJ2-1
cdr3_nt: TGTGCCAGCAGCGAAAACCCTAACAATGAGCAGTTCTTC
cdr3_aa: CASSENPNNEQFF

cdr3_length: 14
v_call: TRBV7-9
clone_size: NA
d_call: NA
j_call: TRBJ1-4
cdr3_nt: TGTGCCAGCAGTCCCTACGGGCTCCAAGAAAAACTGTTTTTT
cdr3_aa: CASSPYGLQEKLFF

cdr3_length: 14
v_call: TRBV20-1
clone_size: NA
d_call: NA
j_call: TRBJ1-2
cdr3_nt: TGCAGTGCTAGATATTCACGGAGCCTCTATGGCTACACCTTC
cdr3_aa: CSARYSRSLYGYTF

cdr3_length: 15
v_call: TRBV28
clone_size: NA
d_call: TRBD1
j_call: TRBJ1-5
cdr3_nt: TGTGCCAGCAGTTCGGCGGGACAGTCCAATCAGCCCCAGCATTTT
cdr3_aa: CASSSAGQSNQPQHF

cdr3_length: 15
v_call: TRBV5-6
clone_size: NA
d_call: NA
j_call: TRBJ2-6
cdr3_nt: TGTGCCAGCAGCCCCCGGGGAACTGGGGCCAACGTCCTGACTTTC
cdr3_aa: CASSPRGTGANVLTF

cdr3_length: 13
v_call: TRBV6-1
clone_size: NA
d_call: NA
j_call: TRBJ1-1
cdr3_nt: TGTGCCAGCGCGGGAGGCCTAAACACTGAAGCTTTCTTT
cdr3_aa: CASAGGLNTEAFF

cdr3_length: 17
v_call: TRBV6-1
clone_size: NA
d_call: NA
j_call: TRBJ2-2
cdr3_nt: TGTGCCAGCAGTGAAGATACGGGGCGCATTCTAGCCGGGGAGCTGTTTTTT
cdr3_aa: CASSEDTGRILAGELFF

cdr3_length: 12
v_call: TRBV20-1
clone_size: many
d_call: NA
j_call: TRBJ1-4
cdr3_nt: TGCAGTGCCTTGGGGGGTGGTGAAAAACTGTTTTTT
cdr3_aa: CSALGGGEKLFF

cdr3_length: 13
v_call: TRBV20-1
clone_size: NA
d_call: TRBD1
j_call: TRBJ1-4
cdr3_nt: TGCAGTGCTGGGGGACAGGGGAATGAAAAACTGTTTTTT
cdr3_aa: CSAGGQGNEKLFF

cdr3_length: 14
v_call: TRBV6-4
clone_size: NA
d_call: NA
j_call: TRBJ2-2
cdr3_nt: TGTGCCAGCAAGGTTGCTCCCAACACCGGGGAGCTGTTTTTT
cdr3_aa: CASKVAPNTGELFF

cdr3_length: 16
v_call: TRBV5-1
clone_size: few
d_call: TRBD1
j_call: TRBJ2-1
cdr3_nt: TGCGCCAGCAGCTTGGTTGGCAGGGGGCCTTACAATGAGCAGTTCTTC
cdr3_aa: CASSLVGRGPYNEQFF

cdr3_length: 15
v_call: TRBV12-3/TRBV12-4
clone_size: many
d_call: TRBD1
j_call: TRBJ2-1
cdr3_nt: TGTGCCAGCAGTTTAGACAGGGGGACCTACAATGAGCAGTTCTTC
cdr3_aa: CASSLDRGTYNEQFF

cdr3_length: 13
v_call: TRBV27
clone_size: NA
d_call: NA
j_call: TRBJ2-5
cdr3_nt: TGTGCCAGCAGTTCCCTAAACCAAGAGACCCAGTACTTC
cdr3_aa: CASSSLNQETQYF

cdr3_length: 15
v_call: TRBV24-1
clone_size: NA
d_call: NA
j_call: TRBJ2-1
cdr3_nt: TGTGCCACCAGTGATCAGAGAGGGAGGTCCAATGAGCAGTTCTTC
cdr3_aa: CATSDQRGRSNEQFF

cdr3_length: 15
v_call: TRBV28
clone_size: NA
d_call: TRBD1
j_call: TRBJ1-3
cdr3_nt: TGTGTCAGCAGCCGTGGACAGGGTATAGGAAACACCATATATTTT
cdr3_aa: CVSSRGQGIGNTIYF

cdr3_length: 12
v_call: TRBV20-1
clone_size: NA
d_call: NA
j_call: TRBJ2-2
cdr3_nt: TGCAGTGCTAGAGATCTGCCCGGGGAGCTGTTTTTT
cdr3_aa: CSARDLPGELFF

cdr3_length: 16
v_call: TRBV15
clone_size: few
d_call: NA
j_call: TRBJ2-4
cdr3_nt: TGTGCCACCAGCAGAGATGCGGCCCTGGGGGGAAACATTCAGTACTTC
cdr3_aa: CATSRDAALGGNIQYF

cdr3_length: 13
v_call: TRBV10-3
clone_size: many
d_call: TRBD1
j_call: TRBJ1-2
cdr3_nt: TGTGCCATCAGTGGAACAGGGGGCCTGGGCTACACCTTC
cdr3_aa: CAISGTGGLGYTF

cdr3_length: 13
v_call: TRBV2
clone_size: once
d_call: NA
j_call: TRBJ2-5
cdr3_nt: TGTGCCAGCGCGGGACAGCTCCTCCGGACCCAGTACTTC
cdr3_aa: CASAGQLLRTQYF

cdr3_length: 15
v_call: TRBV9
clone_size: NA
d_call: TRBD2
j_call: TRBJ2-4
cdr3_nt: TGTGCCAGCAGCGTAGAGGGCGGGGGGCCAAACATTCAGTACTTC
cdr3_aa: CASSVEGGGPNIQYF

cdr3_length: 16
v_call: TRBV5-5
clone_size: few
d_call: NA
j_call: TRBJ2-2
cdr3_nt: TGTGCCAGCAGCTTTGGGGGGATTGACAGTACCGGGGAGCTGTTTTTT
cdr3_aa: CASSFGGIDSTGELFF

cdr3_length: 14
v_call: TRBV6-1
clone_size: NA
d_call: TRBD1
j_call: TRBJ1-2
cdr3_nt: TGTGCCAGCAGGGAAGACAGGGATAACTATGGCTACACCTTC
cdr3_aa: CASREDRDNYGYTF

cdr3_length: 13
v_call: TRBV12-5
clone_size: few
d_call: NA
j_call: TRBJ1-1
cdr3_nt: TGTGCTAGTGGTTTGGACGAGGCGGCTGAAGCTTTCTTT
cdr3_aa: CASGLDEAAEAFF

cdr3_length: 14
v_call: TRBV7-6
clone_size: NA
d_call: TRBD1
j_call: TRBJ1-4
cdr3_nt: TGTGCCAGCAGCTTGGAGGGGGCAGGGGAAAAACTGTTTTTT
cdr3_aa: CASSLEGAGEKLFF

cdr3_length: 15
v_call: TRBV2
clone_size: NA
d_call: NA
j_call: TRBJ1-1
cdr3_nt: TGTGCCAGCAGAGAACGGGGGACCGAGAACACTGAAGCTTTCTTT
cdr3_aa: CASRERGTENTEAFF

cdr3_length: 14
v_call: TRBV5-1
clone_size: few
d_call: NA
j_call: TRBJ2-2
cdr3_nt: TGCGCCAGCAGCGTCTCCCAGGGTTCCGGGGAGCTGTTTTTT
cdr3_aa: CASSVSQGSGELFF

cdr3_length: 14
v_call: TRBV20-1
clone_size: NA
d_call: NA
j_call: TRBJ1-1
cdr3_nt: TGCAGTGCAAAGGGGCCGATAGTGAACACTGAAGCTTTCTTT
cdr3_aa: CSAKGPIVNTEAFF

cdr3_length: 13
v_call: TRBV20-1
clone_size: NA
d_call: TRBD2
j_call: TRBJ2-5
cdr3_nt: TGCAGTGCCCAAAGACTAGCGAAAGAGACCCAGTACTTC
cdr3_aa: CSAQRLAKETQYF

cdr3_length: 16
v_call: TRBV7-3
clone_size: many
d_call: TRBD2
j_call: TRBJ2-3
cdr3_nt: TGTGCCAGCAGCAAACGACTAGCGGGACCCACAGATACGCAGTATTTT
cdr3_aa: CASSKRLAGPTDTQYF

cdr3_length: 17
v_call: TRBV30
clone_size: few
d_call: NA
j_call: TRBJ1-3
cdr3_nt: TGTGCCTGGAGTGTGGGGAGAGTTGGCCGATCTGGAAACACCATATATTTT
cdr3_aa: CAWSVGRVGRSGNTIYF

cdr3_length: 14
v_call: TRBV12-3/TRBV12-4
clone_size: NA
d_call: TRBD1
j_call: TRBJ2-4
cdr3_nt: TGTGCCAGCAGTAAGACAGGGTCCAAAAACATTCAGTACTTC
cdr3_aa: CASSKTGSKNIQYF

cdr3_length: 15
v_call: TRBV10-2
clone_size: few
d_call: NA
j_call: TRBJ1-5
cdr3_nt: TGCGCCAGCAGTGAGTCGGGAGGAGACGCCCAGCCCCAGCATTTT
cdr3_aa: CASSESGGDAQPQHF

cdr3_length: 16
v_call: TRBV12-3/TRBV12-4
clone_size: NA
d_call: TRBD2
j_call: TRBJ2-3
cdr3_nt: TGTGCCAGCAGCTTACTAGCGGGAGGGCCAGTAGATACGCAGTATTTT
cdr3_aa: CASSLLAGGPVDTQYF

cdr3_length: 12
v_call: TRBV7-9
clone_size: NA
d_call: NA
j_call: TRBJ2-1
cdr3_nt: TGTGCCAGCAGCGATAGGGGCAATGAGCAGTTCTTC
cdr3_aa: CASSDRGNEQFF